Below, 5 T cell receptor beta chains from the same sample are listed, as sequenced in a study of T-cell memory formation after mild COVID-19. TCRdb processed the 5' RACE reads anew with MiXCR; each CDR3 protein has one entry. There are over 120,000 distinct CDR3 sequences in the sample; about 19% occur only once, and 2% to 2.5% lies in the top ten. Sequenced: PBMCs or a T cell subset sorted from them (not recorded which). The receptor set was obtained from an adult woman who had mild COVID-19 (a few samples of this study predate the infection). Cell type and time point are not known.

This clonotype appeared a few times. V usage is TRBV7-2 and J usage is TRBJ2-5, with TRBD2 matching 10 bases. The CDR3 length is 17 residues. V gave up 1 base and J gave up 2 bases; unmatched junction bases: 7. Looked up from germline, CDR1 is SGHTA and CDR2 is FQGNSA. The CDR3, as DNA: TGTGCCAGCAGCTTAGGTCTAGCGGGAGTTAGACAAGAGACCCAGTACTTC. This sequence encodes CASSLGLAGVRQETQYF.

This chain's CDR3 is CASSPLGANTEAFF. DNA of the CDR3: TGTGCCAGCTCACCGTTGGGGGCAAACACTGAAGCTTTCTTT. The chain couples TRBV18 to TRBJ1-1; tentatively, D is TRBD1 (6 bases). This CDR3 is built from 14 residues. Germline CDR1 reads KGHSH; CDR2 reads LQKENI. The germline V and J ends were trimmed by 3 bases and 2 bases, with 10 bases remaining between them. The variable domain in full, completed from reference TRBV18 and TRBJ1-1, reads NAGVMQNPRHLVRRRGQEARLRCSPMKGHSHVYWYRQLPEEGLKFMVYLQKENIIDESGMPKERFSAEFPKEGPSILRIQQVVRGDSAAYFCASSPLGANTEAFFGQGTRLTVV.

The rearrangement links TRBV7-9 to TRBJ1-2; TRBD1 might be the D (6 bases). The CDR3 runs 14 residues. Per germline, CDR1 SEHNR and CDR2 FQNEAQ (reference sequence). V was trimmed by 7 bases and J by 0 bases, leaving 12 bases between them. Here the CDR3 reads CASTEQGPNYGYTF. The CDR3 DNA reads TGTGCCAGCACCGAACAGGGTCCTAACTATGGCTACACCTTC.

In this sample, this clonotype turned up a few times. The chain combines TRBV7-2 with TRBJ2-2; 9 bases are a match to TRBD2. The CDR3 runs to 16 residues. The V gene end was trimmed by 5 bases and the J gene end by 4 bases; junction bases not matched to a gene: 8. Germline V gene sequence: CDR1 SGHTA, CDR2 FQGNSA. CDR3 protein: CASSGRGLAGTGELFF. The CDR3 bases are TGTGCCAGCAGCGGGAGGGGACTAGCAGGCACCGGGGAGCTGTTTTTT.

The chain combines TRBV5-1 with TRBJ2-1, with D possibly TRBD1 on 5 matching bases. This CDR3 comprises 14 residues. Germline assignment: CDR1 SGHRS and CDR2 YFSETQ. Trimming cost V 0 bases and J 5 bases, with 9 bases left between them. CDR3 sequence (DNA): TGCGCCAGCAGCTTGGGGGGCATTGACAATGAGCAGTTCTTC. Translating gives CASSLGGIDNEQFF.